This TCR beta chain emerged from a study of blood T cell repertoires in COVID-19. At the level of the study: Italy, Spain and the United States were the sources of the convalescent and acute COVID-19 samples.

Methods used by the authors: From reference gene primer amplification, estimates of nucleated cell counts were derived. Method: immunoSEQ multiplex PCR; TCRdb's copy keeps in-frame clones and lacks some. V, J and clone size are those of that table, while D and trimming were read from the DNA. There are 150,000 to 200,000 clones in the sample; roughly 80% occur only once, and about 5.5% lies in the top ten. This clone has a handful of counts. Germline CDR1 LNHDA, CDR2 SQIVND (reference sequence). This CDR3 region has 20 residues. J gave up 0 bases and V 4 bases, and 17 bases lay outside the gene matches.

The sample taken for sequencing was peripheral blood. The source of this sequence is a woman aged 30 to 39 with acute or convalescent COVID-19. The chain uses TRBV19 and TRBJ1-5; 8 bases line up with TRBD1. The CDR3 region is CASSTYGRRTGKVSNQPQHF. In DNA form, the CDR3 reads TGTGCCAGTAGTACATACGGCCGAAGGACAGGGAAGGTTAGCAATCAGCCCCAGCATTTT.